The rows below give T cell receptor beta chains drawn from one sample of a study of response to subunit inactivated influenza vaccine. TCRdb analysed the RT-PCR reads with MiXCR anew, one entry per CDR3 protein. The sample has 400,000 to 650,000 distinct CDR3 sequences, less than 7.5% seen once; the top ten hold less than 15%. This material consisted of PBMCs from blood, taken less than 30 months after vaccination. All receptors derive from a man aged 50 to 75 who received an inactivated influenza vaccine. The CDR3 runs from the conserved cysteine through the conserved F or W. The D gene is left open where the match is weak. The size entry is marked missing in some rows and otherwise reads once, few, many or a size class.

>.|TRBJ2-4|15|TRBV4-3|many
TGCGCCAGCAGCCAACTCGGGGTAGCCAAAAACATTCAGTACTTC
CASSQLGVAKNIQYF
>.|TRBJ1-2|14|TRBV10-3|.
TGTGCCGTCCAGCCCGCTGGACAGACGAGGGGCTACACCTTC
CAVQPAGQTRGYTF
>TRBD1|TRBJ2-3|21|TRBV29-1|.
TGCAGCGTTGAAGGGTTTATTGGACAGGGGGCGATTCGAGCACGTGAAGATACGCAGTATTTT
CSVEGFIGQGAIRAREDTQYF
>TRBD1|TRBJ1-5|15|TRBV4-1|.
TGCGCCAGCAGCCAAGCGGGGACAGGGAATCAGCCCCAGCATTTT
CASSQAGTGNQPQHF
>TRBD2|TRBJ2-1|16|TRBV4-1|few
TGCGCCAGCAGCCAAGTAGGTCTAGCGGTCTCCGATGAGCAGTTCTTC
CASSQVGLAVSDEQFF
>TRBD2|TRBJ2-4|16|TRBV20-1|.
TGCAGTGCTAGCGAGACTAGCGGACTAGCCAAAAACATTCAGTACTTC
CSASETSGLAKNIQYF
>.|TRBJ1-5|16|TRBV20-1|.
TGCAGTGCCACCAATCGACAGGCGCCAGGCAATCAGCCCCAGCATTTT
CSATNRQAPGNQPQHF
>TRBD2|TRBJ2-3|18|TRBV5-1|few
TGCGCCAGCAGCTTGGGTAGCGGGGCAATACCTAGCACAGATACGCAGTATTTT
CASSLGSGAIPSTDTQYF
>.|TRBJ2-7|13|TRBV7-9|many
TGTGCCAGCAGTCAGGCGAGCTCCTACGAGCAGTACTTC
CASSQASSYEQYF
>TRBD1|TRBJ1-1|15|TRBV11-2|.
TGTGCCAGCAACGCTCGAGGACAGGCCGAAACTGAAGCTTTCTTT
CASNARGQAETEAFF
>.|TRBJ1-2|15|TRBV9|.
TGTGCCAGCAGCGTAACTACTACGGGGGCGCTTGGCTACACCTTC
CASSVTTTGALGYTF
>.|TRBJ2-1|13|TRBV30|few
TGTGCCTGGAGTGTGGACTTACGCCATGAGCAGTTCTTC
CAWSVDLRHEQFF
>.|TRBJ1-6|11|TRBV5-1|many
TGCGCCAGCGGCGGCAATTCACCCCTCCACTTT
CASGGNSPLHF
>TRBD1|TRBJ1-6|16|TRBV7-2|many
TGTGCCAGCAGCTTAGTCGGGACGGACAGGAGATCACCCCTCCACTTT
CASSLVGTDRRSPLHF
>.|TRBJ2-7|13|TRBV4-3|.
TGCGCCAGCAGCCAAGATCTCGCCTACGAGCAGTACTTC
CASSQDLAYEQYF
>.|TRBJ1-1|15|TRBV2|few
TGTGCCAGCAGCCCCGCGGGGGGGGGCTACACTGAAGCTTTCTTT
CASSPAGGGYTEAFF
>TRBD2|TRBJ2-2|14|TRBV20-1|.
TGCAGTGCTCCCGGGACTAGATTCACCGGGGAGCTGTTTTTT
CSAPGTRFTGELFF
>.|TRBJ1-1|15|TRBV3-1|many
TGTGCCAGCAGCCGCCAAAGCACTGCGAACACTGAAGCTTTCTTT
CASSRQSTANTEAFF
>TRBD2|TRBJ2-3|18|TRBV11-1|.
TGTGCCAGCAGCACGATCGGGAGAGCGGGACCTTACACAGATACGCAGTATTTT
CASSTIGRAGPYTDTQYF
>.|TRBJ2-5|15|TRBV9|many
TGTGCCAGCAGCGTAGCGCCAGGGTCAAGGGAGACCCAGTACTTC
CASSVAPGSRETQYF
>TRBD1|TRBJ2-3|14|TRBV20-1|few
TGCAGTGCTCCGAGGACAGGGGGCGCGAATACGCAGTATTTT
CSAPRTGGANTQYF
>.|TRBJ1-5|17|TRBV20-1|.
TGCTGTGCTAGACGATCCAGGGGCCCTCATAGCAATCAGCCCCAGCATTTT
CCARRSRGPHSNQPQHF
>TRBD2|TRBJ2-5|15|TRBV5-5|many
TGTGCCAGCAGCTTGAGCTCGACTAGCGGAGAGACCCAGTACTTC
CASSLSSTSGETQYF
>.|TRBJ2-3|17|TRBV4-3|many
TGCGCCAGCAGCCAAGAATCTAGCTCCGGGTACACAGATACGCAGTATTTT
CASSQESSSGYTDTQYF
>TRBD1|TRBJ1-6|16|TRBV5-1|few
TGCGCCAGCAGCTTACAGCCGGGACAGGATAATTCACCCCTCCACTTT
CASSLQPGQDNSPLHF
>.|TRBJ1-6|13|TRBV3-1|many
TGTGCCAGCAGCCCGGACTATAATTCACCCCTCCACTTT
CASSPDYNSPLHF
>.|TRBJ2-1|12|TRBV7-2|many
TGTGCCAGCAGCCCCTCCGGCAATGAGCAGTTCTTC
CASSPSGNEQFF
>.|TRBJ2-1|17|TRBV12-3/TRBV12-4|few
TGTGCCAGCAGCCGTTCCAGGGCCCGCGGCTCCTACAATGAGCAGTTCTTC
CASSRSRARGSYNEQFF
>.|TRBJ1-2|13|TRBV27|many
TGTGCCAGCAGTTTTCAGGGAGGCTATGGCTACACCTTC
CASSFQGGYGYTF
>.|TRBJ2-2|16|TRBV7-8|.
TGTGCCAGCAGCTTAGAGGTTCAGGGGAGCACCGGGGAGCTGTTTTTT
CASSLEVQGSTGELFF
>.|TRBJ1-5|11|TRBV28|few
TGTGCCAGCAGGAACAATCAGCCCCAGCATTTT
CASRNNQPQHF
>.|TRBJ2-2|13|TRBV2|few
TGTGCCAGCTTCTCCCCGGACACCGGGGAGCTGTTTTTT
CASFSPDTGELFF
>.|TRBJ2-4|16|TRBV7-2|many
TGTGCCAGCAGCTTATCGGCCTCCCTAGCCAAAAACATTCAGTACTTC
CASSLSASLAKNIQYF
>TRBD2|TRBJ2-3|13|TRBV29-1|.
TGCAGCGTCACTAGCGGGAGATTAAATACGCAGTATTTT
CSVTSGRLNTQYF
>.|TRBJ2-7|16|TRBV5-5|.
TGTGCCACCAAACCCGGGATGACGGTGGATCTGTACGAGCAGTACTTC
CATKPGMTVDLYEQYF
>.|TRBJ2-1|17|TRBV3-1|.
TGTGCCAGCAGCCAAGGGAGGTCGGGGGTAGCGTACAATGAGCAGTTCTTC
CASSQGRSGVAYNEQFF
>TRBD1|TRBJ1-1|15|TRBV14|.
TGTGCCAGCAGCCGAGACAGGGGGAGGACCACTGAAGCTTTCTTT
CASSRDRGRTTEAFF
>.|TRBJ2-1|15|TRBV7-2|.
TGTGCCAGCAGCAGGTCGGGACTACAGGGCAATGAGCAGTTCTTC
CASSRSGLQGNEQFF
>TRBD2|TRBJ2-4|15|TRBV7-2|.
TGTGCCAGCAGCCTCCAAATAGCGGGAGGCAACATTCAGTACTTC
CASSLQIAGGNIQYF
>TRBD2|TRBJ2-7|15|TRBV6-5|many
TGTGCCAGCAGTTACCTGGCTAGCGGGGGGAACGAGCAGTACTTC
CASSYLASGGNEQYF
>TRBD1|TRBJ2-2|14|TRBV5-1|few
TGCGCCAGCGGCCGGGACAGGGCAAACGGGGAGCTGTTTTTT
CASGRDRANGELFF
>TRBD2|TRBJ2-1|16|TRBV11-2|.
TGTGCCAGCAGCTCCTATCTAGCGGCAGCATACAATGAGCAGTTCTTC
CASSSYLAAAYNEQFF
>TRBD1|TRBJ1-2|13|TRBV27|few
TGTGCCAGCAGCCGGGACAGGTCCGGTGGCTACACCTTC
CASSRDRSGGYTF
>.|TRBJ2-7|15|TRBV20-1|few
TGCAGTGCCACCGGGAGCCAAAATACCCCCTACGAGCAGTACTTC
CSATGSQNTPYEQYF
>TRBD1|TRBJ1-3|14|TRBV7-2|.
TGTGCCAGCAGCTTAGGGACAGGGCGGAACACCATATATTTT
CASSLGTGRNTIYF
>.|TRBJ2-2|18|TRBV5-1|many
TGCGCCAGCAGCTTGGATCGGCTAGCCGGCCAGATGCCCGGGGAGCTGTTTTTT
CASSLDRLAGQMPGELFF
>.|TRBJ2-7|15|TRBV5-4|.
TGTGCCAGCAGCTCCGAGGGCAGGGCCCCCTACGAGCAGTACTTC
CASSSEGRAPYEQYF
>.|TRBJ2-5|13|TRBV10-3|.
TGTGCCATCAGTGAGAACGGTATGGAGACCCAGTACTTC
CAISENGMETQYF
>.|TRBJ2-5|13|TRBV6-5|many
TGTGCCAGCAGTTACGGTATCTTGACGACCCAGTACTTC
CASSYGILTTQYF
>TRBD1|TRBJ1-5|15|TRBV20-1|.
TGCAGTGCTAGGGAACAGGGGCTGGGTGGGGAGCCCCAGCATTTT
CSAREQGLGGEPQHF
>TRBD2|TRBJ2-7|13|TRBV28|.
TGTGCCACCTTTAGCGGGGGCCTCTACGAGCAGTACTTC
CATFSGGLYEQYF
>.|TRBJ2-7|13|TRBV5-1|.
TGCGCCAGCAGCTTGCGGATCTCCGGTGAGCAGTACTTC
CASSLRISGEQYF
>TRBD2|TRBJ2-3|21|TRBV4-2|few
TGTGCCAGCAGCCGCAGATCGTTAACTAGCGGGGGCGTTCATAGCACAGATACGCAGTATTTT
CASSRRSLTSGGVHSTDTQYF
>TRBD1|TRBJ2-7|14|TRBV9|few
TGTGCCAGCAGCGCACAGGGGAGTTTCCACGAGCAGTACTTC
CASSAQGSFHEQYF
>TRBD2|TRBJ2-5|15|TRBV7-7|.
TGTGCTAGCAGCCCCCTGGGTAGCGGGCAAGAGACCCAGTACTTC
CASSPLGSGQETQYF